This passage covers 3 T cell receptor beta chains from one sample sequenced in a study of blood T cell repertoires in COVID-19. Libraries were prepared by immunoSEQ multiplex PCR; TCRdb keeps only in-frame clonotypes and omits some of them. The repertoire consists of 66,000 or so clones, with around 84% occurring once and the leading ten covering 6.9%. The sample consisted of peripheral blood. The receptors originated from a man aged 50 to 60 with active COVID-19.

The V and J genes are TRBV18 and TRBJ1-6, with a weak D call TRBD1 (5 bases). This CDR3 is built from 13 residues. Trimming left V 5 bases short and J 6 bases short, with 8 bases between. Germline loops: CDR1 KGHSH, CDR2 LQKENI. The CDR3 region has the DNA TGTGCCAGCTCATCCGGGGGTAATTCACCCCTCCACTTT. This sequence encodes CASSSGGNSPLHF.

This clone has only one observation. V gene TRBV3-1 (or the pseudogene TRBV3-2) combines with J gene TRBJ2-1; tentatively, D is TRBD1 (6 bases). The V and J ends lost 0 bases and 5 bases respectively, with 11 bases between them. The CDR3 totals 15 residues. Germline CDR1 LGHDT, CDR2 YNNKEL (reference sequence). CDR3 bases: TGTGCCAGCAGCCAAGATTTGGGACACCACAATGAGCAGTTCTTC. It yields the protein CASSQDLGHHNEQFF.

The chain carries TRBV20-1 and TRBJ2-3, with D maybe TRBD1 (6 bases). The CDR3 contains 18 residues. The germline V gene has CDR1 DFQATT and CDR2 SNEGSKA (reference sequence). V lost 3 bases and J lost 3, with 25 bases in between. In DNA form, the CDR3 reads TGCAGTGCTAGTTTGGGAGCTACGACAGGCCTTCCAACAGATACGCAGTATTTT. Translating gives CSASLGATTGLPTDTQYF.